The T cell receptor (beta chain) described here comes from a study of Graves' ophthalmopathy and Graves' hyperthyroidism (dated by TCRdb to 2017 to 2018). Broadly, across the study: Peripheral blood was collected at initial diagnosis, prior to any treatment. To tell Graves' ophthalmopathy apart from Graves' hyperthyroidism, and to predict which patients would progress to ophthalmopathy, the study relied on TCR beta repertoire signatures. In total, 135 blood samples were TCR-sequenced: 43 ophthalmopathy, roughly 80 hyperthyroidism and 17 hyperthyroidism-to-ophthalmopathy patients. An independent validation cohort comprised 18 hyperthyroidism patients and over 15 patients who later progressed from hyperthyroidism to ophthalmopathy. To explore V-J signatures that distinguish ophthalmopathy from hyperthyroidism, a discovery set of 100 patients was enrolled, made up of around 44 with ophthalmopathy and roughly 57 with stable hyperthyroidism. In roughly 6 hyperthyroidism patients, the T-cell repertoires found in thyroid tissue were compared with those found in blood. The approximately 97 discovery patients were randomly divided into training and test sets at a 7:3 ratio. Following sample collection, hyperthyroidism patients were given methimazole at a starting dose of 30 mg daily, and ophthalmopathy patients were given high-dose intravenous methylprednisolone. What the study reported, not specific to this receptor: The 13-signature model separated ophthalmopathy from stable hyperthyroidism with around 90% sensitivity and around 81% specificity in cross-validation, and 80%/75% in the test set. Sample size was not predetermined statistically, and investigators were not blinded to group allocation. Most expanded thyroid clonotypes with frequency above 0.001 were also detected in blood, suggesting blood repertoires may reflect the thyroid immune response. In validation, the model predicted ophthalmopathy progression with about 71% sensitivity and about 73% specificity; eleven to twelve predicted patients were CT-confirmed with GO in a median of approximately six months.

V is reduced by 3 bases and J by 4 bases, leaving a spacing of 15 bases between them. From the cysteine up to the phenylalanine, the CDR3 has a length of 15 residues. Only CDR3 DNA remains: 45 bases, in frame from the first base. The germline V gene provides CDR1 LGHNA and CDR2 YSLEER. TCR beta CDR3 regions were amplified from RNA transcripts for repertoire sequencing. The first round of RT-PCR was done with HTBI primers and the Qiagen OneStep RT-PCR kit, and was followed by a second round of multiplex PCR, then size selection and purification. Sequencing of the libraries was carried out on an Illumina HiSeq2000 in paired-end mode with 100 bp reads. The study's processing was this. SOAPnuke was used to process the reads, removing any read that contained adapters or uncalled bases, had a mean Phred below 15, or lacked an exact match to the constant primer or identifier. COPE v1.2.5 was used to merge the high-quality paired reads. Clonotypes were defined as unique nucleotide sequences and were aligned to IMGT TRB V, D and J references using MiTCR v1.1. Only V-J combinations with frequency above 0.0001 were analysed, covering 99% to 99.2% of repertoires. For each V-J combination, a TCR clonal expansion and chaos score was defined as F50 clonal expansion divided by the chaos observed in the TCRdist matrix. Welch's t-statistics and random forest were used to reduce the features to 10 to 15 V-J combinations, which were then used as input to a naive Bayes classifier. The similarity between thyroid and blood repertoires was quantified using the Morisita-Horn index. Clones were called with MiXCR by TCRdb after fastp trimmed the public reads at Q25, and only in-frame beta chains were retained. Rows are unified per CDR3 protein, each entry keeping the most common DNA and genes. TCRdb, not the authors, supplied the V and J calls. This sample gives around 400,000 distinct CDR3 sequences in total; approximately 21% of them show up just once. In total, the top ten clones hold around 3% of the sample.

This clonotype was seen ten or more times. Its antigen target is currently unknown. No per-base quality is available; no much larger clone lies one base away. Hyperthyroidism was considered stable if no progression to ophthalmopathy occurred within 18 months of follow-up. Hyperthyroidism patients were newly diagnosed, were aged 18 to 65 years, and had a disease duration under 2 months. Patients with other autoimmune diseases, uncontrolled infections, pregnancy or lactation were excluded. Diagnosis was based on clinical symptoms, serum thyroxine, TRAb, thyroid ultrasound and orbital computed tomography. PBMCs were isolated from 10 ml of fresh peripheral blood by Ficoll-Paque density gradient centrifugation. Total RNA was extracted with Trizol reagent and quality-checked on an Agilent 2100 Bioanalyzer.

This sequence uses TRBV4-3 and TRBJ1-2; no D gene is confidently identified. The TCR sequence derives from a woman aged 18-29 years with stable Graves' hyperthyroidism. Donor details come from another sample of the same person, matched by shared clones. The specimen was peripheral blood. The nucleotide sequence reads TGCGCCAGCAGCCATTACTCGGTGGGGTCCTATGGCTACACCTTC. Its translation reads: CASSHYSVGSYGYTF.